Shown below are 2 T cell receptor beta chains from a single sample sequenced in a study of T cell repertoires in cytomegalovirus infection. In TCRdb, the reads were re-called with MiXCR into one record per CDR3 protein. This sample yields tens of thousands of distinct CDR3 sequences, of which 35% to 45% are seen a single time; 94% belongs to the top ten. Their antigens are not known. The material sequenced was CD8+ T cells from cultured PBMCs, taken from culture after CMV antigen stimulation. All receptors come from a human donor in good health (CMV status not recorded). Some clones in this sample may be carry-over from other donors' samples.

The count of this clonotype is one. The chain recombines TRBV10-2 with TRBJ2-7, with D unclear. Trimming took off 3 bases at V and 5 bases at J, with 14 bases between the two ends. The CDR3 runs 14 residues. Germline V gene sequence: CDR1 WSHSY, CDR2 SAAADI. CDR3 sequence: CASSDGAGGHEQYF. The CDR3, as DNA: TGCGCCAGCAGTGACGGTGCAGGTGGCCACGAGCAGTACTTC.

The chain uses TRBV20-1 and TRBJ2-1; perhaps TRBD2 as D (6 bases). This CDR3 comprises 15 residues. V was trimmed by 3 bases and J by 5 bases, leaving 17 bases between them. CDR1 DFQATT and CDR2 SNEGSKA come from the germline V gene (reference sequence). The CDR3 sequence is CSASFPGVPHNEQFF. The CDR3 DNA sequence: TGCAGTGCTAGTTTCCCGGGAGTTCCCCACAATGAGCAGTTCTTC.